These 17 T cell receptor beta chains were sequenced from one sample in a study of early T cells in non-severe SARS-CoV-2 infection. TCRdb ran MiXCR on the 5' RACE reads and lists one entry per CDR3 protein. The sample shows roughly 58,000 distinct CDR3 sequences, more than 9% of them seen only once. Sequenced: whole blood. The receptors were sampled from an adult who was a healthcare worker with PCR-confirmed SARS-CoV-2 infection or an uninfected control (not recorded which).

This clonotype was seen many times. This CDR3 is CASSERGPDTQYF. In DNA form, the CDR3 reads TGTGCCAGCTCGGAGAGGGGACCAGATACGCAGTATTTT. The V call is TRBV28, the J call TRBJ2-3, with D perhaps TRBD1 or TRBD2 (5 bases each). This CDR3 region has 13 residues. Germline values: CDR1 MDHEN, CDR2 SYDVKM. Trimming pared 8 bases from V and 4 bases from J, leaving 13 bases between.

This clonotype occurred many times. The V call is TRBV2, the J call TRBJ2-7; 10 nucleotides agree with TRBD2. V shed 8 bases and J 5 bases; nucleotides not matched to a gene: 12. CDR3 size: 15 residues. CDR1 and CDR2 (germline): SNHLY, FYNNEI. DNA for the CDR3: TGTGCCAGCGGGGAGGAGCGGGGGGGCCAGGACGAGCAGTACTTC. Translation gives CASGEERGGQDEQYF.

V usage is TRBV7-9 and J usage is TRBJ1-1; D is undetermined. V was shortened by 4 bases and J by 4 bases, with 19 bases between the two germline ends. CDR1 and CDR2 from the germline V gene are SEHNR and FQNEAQ (reference sequence). The CDR3 runs 16 residues. CDR3 sequence reads: CASSSILGSSSTEAFF. In nucleotides, the CDR3 is TGTGCCAGCAGCTCCATACTGGGTTCGAGTTCCACTGAAGCTTTCTTT.

In DNA form, the CDR3 reads TGTGCCAGCAACCCGAGGACAGGGCGGCAGTGGGGAGATACGCAGTATTTT. It specifies CASNPRTGRQWGDTQYF. The rearrangement uses TRBV7-9 and TRBJ2-3, with 8 bases identical to TRBD1. This CDR3 is 17 amino acids long. The germline CDR1 and CDR2 sequences are SEHNR and FQNEAQ (reference sequence). V was clipped by 7 bases and J by 5 bases; unmatched bases: 17.

Concerning this clonotype itself: Mismatch with germline at one junction end may stem from a read error. The chain uses TRBV4-2 and TRBJ1-3; no firm D call. The CDR3 sequence is 15 residues long. Germline V gives CDR1 LGHNA, CDR2 YNFKEQ. In DNA form, the CDR3 reads TGTGCCAGCAGCCAAGGGAAGTTCTCTGAAAACACCATATATTTT. Its translation is CASSQGKFSENTIYF.

This clonotype was picked up a small number of times. The rearrangement links TRBV7-2 to TRBJ2-5; possibly TRBD2 for D (6 bases). The CDR3 sequence is 16 residues long. Germline V CDR1 and CDR2: SGHTA, FQGNSA. V was cut by 0 bases and J by 5 bases, with 16 bases left in between. The CDR3 region has the DNA TGTGCCAGCAGCTTAGCCTCTCACGGGGGTTGGGAGACCCAGTACTTC. Its protein is CASSLASHGGWETQYF.

The rearrangement joins TRBV27 to TRBJ2-7; D uncertain. Trimming shortened V by 3 bases and J by 1 base, and 7 bases separated the two germline ends. This CDR3 is 13 amino acids long. Germline V CDR1 and CDR2: MNHEY, SMNVEV (reference sequence). CDR3 residues: CASSFGGSYEQYF. The CDR3 DNA reads TGTGCCAGCAGTTTTGGCGGATCCTACGAGCAGTACTTC.

By its share, this clonotype is medium-sized. The rearrangement links TRBV7-3 to TRBJ2-5, with D possibly being TRBD2 (6 bases). Trimming pared 5 bases from V and 5 bases from J, leaving 18 bases between. This CDR3 region has 15 residues. Germline loops: CDR1 SGHTA, CDR2 FQGTGA. The CDR3 DNA is TGTGCCAGCAGCGCCCTCCCCGGGACTGGGGAGACCCAGTACTTC. Its protein is CASSALPGTGETQYF.

The V gene is TRBV20-1, the J gene TRBJ1-5; D not certain. The germline V and J ends were trimmed by 4 bases and 0 bases, with 13 bases remaining between them. This CDR3 is 15 amino acids long. CDR1 is DFQATT, CDR2 SNEGSKA, per germline (reference sequence). CDR3 nucleotide sequence: TGCAGTGCTAAGGATACAACATATAGCAATCAGCCCCAGCATTTT. Protein product: CSAKDTTYSNQPQHF.

The table lists this clonotype with many counts. J is TRBJ1-5 and V is TRBV20-1, with TRBD1 as a possible D gene (5 bases). CDR1 and CDR2 (germline): DFQATT, SNEGSKA (reference sequence). V was clipped by 3 bases and J by 2 bases, with 11 bases between them. The CDR3 totals 14 residues. CDR3 in amino acids: CSASPAGRNQPQHF. CDR3 nucleotide sequence: TGCAGTGCTAGCCCCGCAGGGCGCAATCAGCCCCAGCATTTT.

The table lists this clonotype with a few counts. The chain employs TRBV7-9 and TRBJ1-2, with a tentative D call TRBD1 (5 bases). Germline CDR1 SEHNR, CDR2 FQNEAQ (reference sequence). This CDR3 comprises 14 residues. Trimming removed 6 bases at V and 5 bases at J, with 16 bases between. In DNA form, the CDR3 reads TGTGCCAGCAGTCTATGGGACCGGAGGTATGGCTACACCTTC. Its protein is CASSLWDRRYGYTF.

This chain connects TRBV3-1 to TRBJ2-3; 10 bases map to TRBD2. Germline CDR1 reads LGHDT; CDR2 reads YNNKEL (reference sequence). CDR3 length: 16 amino acids. Trimming took 5 bases from V and 0 from J; bases not matched to a gene: 5. The CDR3 coding sequence is TGTGCCAGCAGCGTTAGCGGGGGGCCTAGCACAGATACGCAGTATTTT. This sequence encodes CASSVSGGPSTDTQYF.

This clonotype came up many times. This chain joins TRBV4-2 and TRBJ1-2; D might be TRBD1 (6 bases). The germline gives CDR1 LGHNA, CDR2 YNFKEQ. The V gene lost 0 bases and the J gene lost 4 bases, with 15 bases spanning the gap. This CDR3 has 16 residues. CDR3 bases: TGTGCCAGCAGCCAAGAAGGGGGGGAATTCGCCTATGGCTACACCTTC. This codes for CASSQEGGEFAYGYTF.

This clonotype has more than one count but fewer than ten. V and J are TRBV12-3 or TRBV12-4 and TRBJ2-2; D gene ambiguous. V was shortened by 8 bases and J by 4 bases, with 8 bases between the two germline ends. The CDR3 contains 12 residues. CDR3 DNA sequence: TGTGCCAGCCTCCGTAGCACCGGGGAGCTGTTTTTT. Translation: CASLRSTGELFF.

This clonotype was recorded at least ten times. J is TRBJ2-3 and V is TRBV18, with 12 bases identical to TRBD2. CDR1 KGHSH and CDR2 LQKENI come from the germline V gene. V dropped 7 bases and J dropped 0; count of bases not matched to a gene: 2. The CDR3 has 15 residues. CDR3 bases: TGTGCCAGCTTACTAGCGGGGGGCAGCACAGATACGCAGTATTTT. This sequence encodes CASLLAGGSTDTQYF.

This clonotype has only a few counts. This chain uses TRBV19 with TRBJ1-1; D gene uncertain. The V and J ends lost 4 bases and 3 bases respectively, with 21 bases between them. The CDR3 has 17 amino acids. Germline values: CDR1 LNHDA, CDR2 SQIVND (reference sequence). The CDR3: CASSTLELGMSDTEAFF. The CDR3, as DNA: TGTGCCAGTAGTACCCTAGAGTTGGGGATGTCGGACACTGAAGCTTTCTTT.

This clonotype has just a few counts. This rearrangement joins TRBV28 to TRBJ2-5; D gene unclear. The CDR3 is 16 residues long. V was cut by 5 bases and J by 4 bases, with 20 bases left in between. The germline V gene encodes CDR1 MDHEN and CDR2 SYDVKM. Here the CDR3 DNA reads TGTGCCAGCAGTGGGATGGTCACACCTCCGAGAGAGACCCAGTACTTC. This translates into CASSGMVTPPRETQYF.